Below are 29 T cell receptor beta chains sequenced from a single sample in a study of blood T cell repertoires in COVID-19. Using immunoSEQ multiplex PCR, the repertoire was profiled, and TCRdb retains in-frame clones only, with some absent. This table holds fewer than 250,000 clones, about 86% found once. Sequencing input: peripheral blood. These receptors were collected from a man between 45 and 60 years old with active or convalescent COVID-19.

The chain recombines TRBV4-1 with TRBJ1-1; possible D gene TRBD1, 6 bases. The CDR3 has 17 residues. Per germline, CDR1 MGHRA and CDR2 YSYEKL. V lost 3 bases to trimming and J lost 0 bases, with 17 bases between them. The CDR3 nucleotides read TGCGCCAGCAGCCAGCCTTTCAGGGGCCCAATGAACACTGAAGCTTTCTTT. This translates into CASSQPFRGPMNTEAFF.

This chain connects TRBV30 to TRBJ1-5; 7 nucleotides line up with TRBD1. The CDR3 length is 14 residues. With V trimmed by 0 bases and J by 7 bases, 6 bases remained unmatched. Germline V gene sequence: CDR1 GTSNPN, CDR2 SVGIG (reference sequence). CDR3 sequence: CAWSVAGGGQPQHF. CDR3 nucleotide sequence: TGTGCCTGGAGTGTAGCAGGGGGTGGGCAGCCCCAGCATTTT.

This clone has just a few counts. V gene TRBV6-4 combines with J gene TRBJ2-1; possible D gene TRBD1, 6 bases. The CDR3 covers 15 residues. The V end lost 5 bases, the J end lost 7 bases, and 18 bases lay between the germline ends. Germline V gene data show CDR1 as MRHNA and CDR2 as SNTAGT. The CDR3 coding sequence is TGTGCCAGCAGTTCAGTGGGGGCGGGTCGGAATGAGCAGTTCTTC. As protein: CASSSVGAGRNEQFF.

This chain links TRBV27 with TRBJ2-5; weak D call: TRBD1 (5 bases). Germline CDR1 and CDR2: MNHEY and SMNVEV (reference sequence). V lost 5 bases and J lost 2, with 12 bases in between. The CDR3 is 14 residues long. In DNA, the CDR3 is TGTGCCAGCAGTGAGAGACAGAGACAAGAGACCCAGTACTTC. This codes for CASSERQRQETQYF.

J is TRBJ2-1 and V is TRBV19; 10 nucleotides agree with TRBD2. CDR1 LNHDA and CDR2 SQIVND come from the germline V gene (reference sequence). There are 16 residues in the CDR3. The V and J ends lost 5 bases and 7 bases, in that order; junction bases with no gene match: 11. The CDR3, as DNA: TGTGCCAGTAGTTTCTCCGGGACTAGCGCGGCAAATGAGCAGTTCTTC. Its protein is CASSFSGTSAANEQFF.

The chain carries TRBV29-1 and TRBJ2-1; 9 nucleotides align to TRBD1. The length of the CDR3 is 14 residues. Germline CDR1 reads SQVTM; CDR2 reads ANQGSEA. J was trimmed by 5 bases and V by 6 bases; bases with no gene match: 8. This chain's CDR3 is CSVLGQGFDNEQFF. The CDR3 region has the DNA TGCAGCGTCCTGGGACAGGGATTCGACAATGAGCAGTTCTTC.

The chain is built from TRBV7-2 and TRBJ2-1; TRBD2 agrees at 12 bases. V shed 5 bases and J 10 bases; nucleotides not matched to a gene: 6. Germline-derived CDR1 and CDR2 are SGHTA and FQGNSA. The CDR3 is 14 amino acids. Here the CDR3 DNA reads TGTGCCAGCAGCCCGACTAGCGGGGGAACCGAGCAGTTCTTC. The encoded protein is CASSPTSGGTEQFF.

The rearrangement joins TRBV10-1 to TRBJ2-1; 8 bases match TRBD2. J gave up 5 bases and V 3 bases, and 12 bases lay outside the gene matches. Per germline, CDR1 WNHNN and CDR2 SYGVQD (reference sequence). The CDR3 consists of 17 residues. CDR3 region: CASSEEGARGENNEQFF. CDR3 bases: TGCGCCAGCAGTGAAGAAGGGGCGCGGGGGGAGAACAATGAGCAGTTCTTC.

The rearrangement joins TRBV10-2 to TRBJ1-1, with D tentatively TRBD1 (5 bases). Trimming left V 4 bases short and J 1 base short, with 7 bases between. Per germline, CDR1 WSHSY and CDR2 SAAADI. The CDR3 is 13 amino acids. The CDR3 nucleotides read TGCGCCAGCAGTGTAGGACAGAACACTGAAGCTTTCTTT. It translates to CASSVGQNTEAFF.

The chain has TRBV28 and TRBJ2-3; TRBD2 agrees at 12 bases. The CDR3 is made up of 16 amino acids. Germline lookup yields CDR1 MDHEN and CDR2 SYDVKM. V trimming: 6 bases; J trimming: 2 bases; junction bases outside the gene matches: 6. The CDR3 region has the DNA TGTGCCAGCAGACCCGCTAGCGGGAGGGCCACAGATACGCAGTATTTT. Encoded protein: CASRPASGRATDTQYF. Combining the CDR3 with reference TRBV28 and TRBJ2-3 gives the whole variable domain DVKVTQSSRYLVKRTGEKVFLECVQDMDHENMFWYRQDPGLGLRLIYFSYDVKMKEKGDIPEGYSVSREKKERFSLILESASTNQTSMYLCASRPASGRATDTQYFGPGTRLTVL.

This clone was found a few times. V usage is TRBV27 and J usage is TRBJ2-1; 8 bases map to TRBD2. From germline, CDR1 is MNHEY and CDR2 SMNVEV (reference sequence). J gave up 2 bases and V 7 bases, and 7 bases lay outside the gene matches. This CDR3 spans 15 amino acids. In nucleotides, the CDR3 is TGTGCCAGCAAAAGTGCGGGAGGTACCTACAATGAGCAGTTCTTC. It codes for CASKSAGGTYNEQFF.

The genes are TRBV7-2 and TRBJ1-3; TRBD1 agrees at 7 bases. The CDR3 contains 16 residues. Germline values: CDR1 SGHTA, CDR2 FQGNSA. V trimming: 8 bases; J trimming: 4 bases; junction bases outside the gene matches: 14. This CDR3 is CASSLLGTVPGNTIYF. CDR3 DNA sequence: TGTGCCAGCTCCCTCCTCGGGACAGTTCCCGGAAACACCATATATTTT.

This chain connects TRBV24-1 to TRBJ2-1, with D possibly matching TRBD2 (5 bases). The CDR3 spans 15 residues. The germline V and J ends were trimmed by 2 bases and 6 bases, with 13 bases remaining between them. Germline CDR1 KGHDR, CDR2 SFDVKD. Here the CDR3 reads CATSDSGIARNEQFF. CDR3 sequence (DNA): TGTGCCACCAGTGATTCGGGTATAGCGCGCAATGAGCAGTTCTTC.

The chain carries TRBV28 and TRBJ1-2; D is ambiguous. The CDR3 spans 12 residues. Germline V gene data show CDR1 as MDHEN and CDR2 as SYDVKM. Trimming removed 3 bases from V and 6 bases from J, with 8 bases in between. The CDR3 DNA reads as TGTGCCAGCAGTTTCCGAGGTAATGGCTACACCTTC. As protein: CASSFRGNGYTF.

This clone appeared a single time. The rearrangement uses TRBV20-1 and TRBJ2-3; 10 nucleotides line up with TRBD2. The CDR3 consists of 15 residues. Unmatched junction bases numbered 3, after V lost 3 bases and J lost 0 bases. Germline V gene lookup returns CDR1 DFQATT and CDR2 SNEGSKA (reference sequence). The CDR3 loop reads CSASRTSGSTDTQYF. Here the CDR3 DNA reads TGCAGTGCTAGTAGGACTAGCGGTAGCACAGATACGCAGTATTTT.

The CDR3 is CAWSGGLDEKLFF. The DNA for the CDR3 is TGTGCCTGGAGTGGAGGGCTAGATGAAAAACTGTTTTTT. This sequence joins TRBV30 and TRBJ1-4, with D unresolved. CDR3 length: 13 residues. Germline V CDR1 and CDR2: GTSNPN, SVGIG (reference sequence). With 1 base removed from V and 6 bases from J, the gap between germline ends came to 9 bases.

The chain employs TRBV6-5 and TRBJ2-5; 9 positions match TRBD1. V shed 4 bases, J shed 4 bases, and the junction held 10 bases outside the gene matches. The CDR3 has 16 residues. Germline CDR1 MNHEY, CDR2 SVGAGI. CDR3 loop: CASSFQDRGGRETQYF. CDR3 DNA: TGTGCCAGCAGTTTCCAGGACAGGGGAGGGAGAGAGACCCAGTACTTC.

The table lists this clone with a count of one. The rearrangement links TRBV7-2 to TRBJ2-1; 16 bases map to TRBD2. V trimming: 5 bases; J trimming: 0 bases; junction bases outside the gene matches: 7. Germline CDR1 reads SGHTA; CDR2 reads FQGNSA. The CDR3 runs 19 residues. The CDR3 is CASSKPGLAGGSSYNEQFF. CDR3 nucleotide sequence: TGTGCCAGCAGCAAACCGGGACTAGCGGGAGGGAGCTCCTACAATGAGCAGTTCTTC.

This clone was recorded a few times. This chain joins TRBV10-3 and TRBJ1-2, with D perhaps TRBD1 (5 bases). CDR1 is ENHRY, CDR2 SYGVKD, per germline. Trimming removed 6 bases from V and 4 bases from J, with 12 bases in between. The length of the CDR3 is 13 residues. CDR3: CAIRPVGGYGYTF. CDR3 bases: TGTGCCATCAGACCGGTGGGGGGCTATGGCTACACCTTC.

The V gene is TRBV6-5, the J gene TRBJ1-5; D gene unclear. Germline V gene lookup returns CDR1 MNHEY and CDR2 SVGAGI. CDR3 length: 13 amino acids. The V gene lost 6 bases and the J gene lost 3 bases, with 9 bases spanning the gap. The CDR3 region has the DNA TGTGCCAGCAGCTTGAGTTACAATCAGCCCCAGCATTTT. Translation: CASSLSYNQPQHF.

The genes are TRBV10-3 and TRBJ1-4, with D uncertain. Trimming shortened V by 2 bases and J by 8 bases, and 3 bases separated the two germline ends. Germline CDR1 and CDR2: ENHRY and SYGVKD. This CDR3 region has 11 residues. CDR3: CAISEGEKLFF. Here the CDR3 DNA reads TGTGCCATCAGTGAGGGCGAAAAACTGTTTTTT.

The chain is built from TRBV5-4 and TRBJ2-3; 10 positions match TRBD1. CDR3 length: 16 amino acids. The germline gives CDR1 SGHNT, CDR2 YYREEE (reference sequence). The ends lost 5 bases at V and 1 base at J; junction bases unmatched: 7. The DNA of the CDR3 is TGTGCCAGCAGGACTATAGGGACAGGGGGCACAGATACGCAGTATTTT. It encodes CASRTIGTGGTDTQYF.

This chain joins TRBV18 and TRBJ1-2; weak D call: TRBD1 (5 bases). Germline lookup yields CDR1 KGHSH and CDR2 LQKENI. CDR3 length: 14 residues. V shed 4 bases and J shed 8 bases, with 17 bases lying between them. CDR3 loop: CASSLWGRGRGYTF. CDR3 bases: TGTGCCAGCTCACTATGGGGTAGGGGAAGAGGCTACACCTTC.

The chain combines TRBV11-2 with TRBJ1-1; TRBD1 is a possible D gene (6 bases). The CDR3 contains 15 residues. CDR1 is SGHAT and CDR2 is FQNNGV in the germline V gene. Trimming left V 6 bases short and J 5 bases short, with 19 bases between. Here the CDR3 DNA reads TGTGCCAGCAGACTTAGTCAGGGGTTTGAAACTGAAGCTTTCTTT. Its protein product is CASRLSQGFETEAFF.

This sequence joins TRBV2 and TRBJ2-7; 7 bases are shared with TRBD1. The CDR3 is made up of 13 amino acids. Germline CDR1 is SNHLY and CDR2 is FYNNEI. The V gene end was trimmed by 6 bases and the J gene end by 3 bases; junction bases not matched to a gene: 5. The CDR3 is CASRGQLNYEQYF. CDR3 nucleotides: TGTGCCAGCAGGGGACAGCTTAACTACGAGCAGTACTTC.

V gene TRBV6-5 combines with J gene TRBJ2-7; 7 bases are a match to TRBD1. With V trimmed by 2 bases and J by 9 bases, 10 bases remained unmatched. The CDR3 has 14 amino acids. CDR1 is MNHEY and CDR2 is SVGAGI in the germline V gene. CDR3 nucleotide sequence: TGTGCCAGCAGTTACGGGACAGAGCTTACGAGGCAGTACTTC. Its translation: CASSYGTELTRQYF.

The chain recombines TRBV11-2 with TRBJ2-2; 13 bases fit TRBD2. The V segment lost 2 bases and the J segment 5 bases; nucleotides outside the gene matches: 8. Germline CDR1 is SGHAT and CDR2 is FQNNGV. The CDR3 length is 18 residues. The CDR3 loop reads CASSLWRRLAGGTGELFF. CDR3 nucleotides: TGTGCCAGCAGCTTATGGCGAAGACTAGCGGGAGGAACCGGGGAGCTGTTTTTT.

The chain employs TRBV3-1 (or the pseudogene TRBV3-2) and TRBJ1-5; TRBD1 might be the D (5 bases). Germline V gene data show CDR1 as LGHDT and CDR2 as YNNKEL (reference sequence). This CDR3 has 22 amino acids. Trimming pared 0 bases from V and 0 bases from J, leaving 27 bases between. The CDR3 sequence is CASSQDIPGGRIREYSNQPQHF. The CDR3 bases are TGTGCCAGCAGCCAAGATATCCCGGGAGGTCGGATCAGGGAGTATAGCAATCAGCCCCAGCATTTT.

This chain connects TRBV30 to TRBJ1-4; D is ambiguous. V was shortened by 6 bases and J by 0 bases, with 14 bases between the two germline ends. The germline V gene has CDR1 GTSNPN and CDR2 SVGIG (reference sequence). The CDR3 is 15 residues long. The CDR3 spells CACRLQVTTNEKLFF. The CDR3 region has the DNA TGTGCCTGCAGGCTTCAGGTGACAACTAATGAAAAACTGTTTTTT.